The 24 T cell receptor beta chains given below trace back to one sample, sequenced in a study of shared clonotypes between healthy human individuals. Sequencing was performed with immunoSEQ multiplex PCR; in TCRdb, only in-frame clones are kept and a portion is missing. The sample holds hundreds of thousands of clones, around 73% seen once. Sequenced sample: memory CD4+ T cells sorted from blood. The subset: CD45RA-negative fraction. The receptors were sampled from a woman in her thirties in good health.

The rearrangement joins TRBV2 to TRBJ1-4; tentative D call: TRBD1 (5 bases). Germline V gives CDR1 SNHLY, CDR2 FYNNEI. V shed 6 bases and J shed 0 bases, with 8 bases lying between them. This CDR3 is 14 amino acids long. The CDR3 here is CASSRQSTNEKLFF. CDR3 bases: TGTGCCAGCAGCAGACAGTCAACTAATGAAAAACTGTTTTTT.

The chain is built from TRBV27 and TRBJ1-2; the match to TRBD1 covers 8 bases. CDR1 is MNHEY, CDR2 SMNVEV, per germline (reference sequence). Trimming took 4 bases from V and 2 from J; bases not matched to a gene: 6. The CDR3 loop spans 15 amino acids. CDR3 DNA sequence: TGTGCCAGCAGTTCCCCAGGGGGCGCGAACTATGGCTACACCTTC. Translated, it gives CASSSPGGANYGYTF.

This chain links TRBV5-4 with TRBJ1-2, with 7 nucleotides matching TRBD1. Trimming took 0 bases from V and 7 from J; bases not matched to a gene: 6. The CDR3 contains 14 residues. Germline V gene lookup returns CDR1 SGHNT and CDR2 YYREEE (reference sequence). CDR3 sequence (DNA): TGTGCCAGCAGCTTGGCCAAGGGGGCAAGTGGCTACACCTTC. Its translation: CASSLAKGASGYTF.

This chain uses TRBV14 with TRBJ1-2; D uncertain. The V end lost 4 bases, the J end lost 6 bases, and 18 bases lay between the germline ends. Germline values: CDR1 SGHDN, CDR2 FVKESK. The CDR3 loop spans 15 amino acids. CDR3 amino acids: CASSLQMDGADGYTF. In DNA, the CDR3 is TGTGCCAGCAGCCTTCAAATGGACGGCGCCGATGGCTACACCTTC. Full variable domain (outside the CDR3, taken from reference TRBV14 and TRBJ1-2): EAGVTQFPSHSVIEKGQTVTLRCDPISGHDNLYWYRRVMGKEIKFLLHFVKESKQDESGMPNNRFLAERTGGTYSTLKVQPAELEDSGVYFCASSLQMDGADGYTFGSGTRLTVV.

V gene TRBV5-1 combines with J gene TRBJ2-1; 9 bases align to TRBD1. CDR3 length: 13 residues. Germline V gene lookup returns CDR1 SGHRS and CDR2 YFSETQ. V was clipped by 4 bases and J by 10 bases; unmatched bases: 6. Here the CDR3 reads CASSGQGSGEQFF. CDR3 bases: TGCGCCAGCAGCGGACAGGGGTCGGGCGAGCAGTTCTTC.

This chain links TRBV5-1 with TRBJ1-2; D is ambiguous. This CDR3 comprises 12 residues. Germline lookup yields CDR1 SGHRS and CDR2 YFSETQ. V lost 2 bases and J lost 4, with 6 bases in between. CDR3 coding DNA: TGCGCCAGCAGCTTAGACACCTATGGCTACACCTTC. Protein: CASSLDTYGYTF.

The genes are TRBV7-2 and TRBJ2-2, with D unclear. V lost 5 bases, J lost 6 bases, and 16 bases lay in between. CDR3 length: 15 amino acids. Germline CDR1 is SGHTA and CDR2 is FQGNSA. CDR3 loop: CASSRVALTSGELFF. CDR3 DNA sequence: TGTGCCAGCAGCCGTGTTGCCCTTACTTCCGGGGAGCTGTTTTTT.

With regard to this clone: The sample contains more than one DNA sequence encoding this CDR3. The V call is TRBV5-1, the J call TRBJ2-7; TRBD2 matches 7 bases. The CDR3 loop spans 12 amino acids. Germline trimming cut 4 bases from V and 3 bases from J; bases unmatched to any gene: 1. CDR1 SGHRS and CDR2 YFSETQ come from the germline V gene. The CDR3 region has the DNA TGCGCCAGCAGCCCGGGAGGCTACGAGCAGTACTTC. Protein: CASSPGGYEQYF.

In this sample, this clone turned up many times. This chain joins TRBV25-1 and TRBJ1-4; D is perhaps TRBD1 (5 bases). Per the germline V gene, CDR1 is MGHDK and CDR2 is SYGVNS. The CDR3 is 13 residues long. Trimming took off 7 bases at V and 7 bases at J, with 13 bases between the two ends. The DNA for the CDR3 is TGTGCCAGCACGGAGGGTAGGGGTGAAAAACTGTTTTTT. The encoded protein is CASTEGRGEKLFF. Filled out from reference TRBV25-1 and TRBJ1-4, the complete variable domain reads EADIYQTPRYLVIGTGKKITLECSQTMGHDKMYWYQQDPGMELHLIHYSYGVNSTEKGDLSSESTVSRIRTEHFPLTLESARPSHTSQYLCASTEGRGEKLFFGSGTQLSVL.

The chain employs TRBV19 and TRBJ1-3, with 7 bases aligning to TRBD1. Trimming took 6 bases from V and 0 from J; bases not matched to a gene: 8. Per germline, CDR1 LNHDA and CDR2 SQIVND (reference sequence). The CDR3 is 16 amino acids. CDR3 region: CASSQPGQNSGNTIYF. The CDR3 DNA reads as TGTGCCAGTAGCCAACCGGGACAGAACTCTGGAAACACCATATATTTT.

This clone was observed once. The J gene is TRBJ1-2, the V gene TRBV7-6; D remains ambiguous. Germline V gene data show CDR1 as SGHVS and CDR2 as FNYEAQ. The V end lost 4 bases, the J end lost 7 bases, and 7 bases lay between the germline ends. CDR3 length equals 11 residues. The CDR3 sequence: CASSSGGGYTF. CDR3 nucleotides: TGTGCCAGCAGCTCCGGAGGTGGCTACACCTTC.

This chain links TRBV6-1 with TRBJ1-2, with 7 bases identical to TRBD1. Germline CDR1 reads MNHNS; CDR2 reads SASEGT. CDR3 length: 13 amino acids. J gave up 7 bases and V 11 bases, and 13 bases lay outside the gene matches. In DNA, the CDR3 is TGTGCCGGGGGGACAGACAGGGCGTCTGGCTACACCTTC. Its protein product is CAGGTDRASGYTF.

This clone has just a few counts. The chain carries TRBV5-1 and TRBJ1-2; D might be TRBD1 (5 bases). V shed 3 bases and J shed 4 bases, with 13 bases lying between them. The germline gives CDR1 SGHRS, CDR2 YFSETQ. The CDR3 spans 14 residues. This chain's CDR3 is CASSSDGAGYGYTF. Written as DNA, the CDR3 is TGCGCCAGCAGCTCGGACGGGGCTGGCTATGGCTACACCTTC.

The CDR3 sequence: CASSLKTSTQYF. The DNA for the CDR3 is TGTGCCAGCAGCTTAAAGACTAGCACGCAGTATTTT. The rearrangement joins TRBV5-8 to TRBJ2-3; 7 positions match TRBD2. Germline trimming cut 2 bases from V and 9 bases from J; bases unmatched to any gene: 3. The length of the CDR3 is 12 residues. Germline loops: CDR1 SGHTS, CDR2 YDEGEE.

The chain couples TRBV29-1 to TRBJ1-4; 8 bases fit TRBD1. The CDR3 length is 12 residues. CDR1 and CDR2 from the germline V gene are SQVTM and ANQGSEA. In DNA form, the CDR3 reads TGCAGTGTACGGGACAGGAATGAAAAACTGTTTTTT. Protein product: CSVRDRNEKLFF.

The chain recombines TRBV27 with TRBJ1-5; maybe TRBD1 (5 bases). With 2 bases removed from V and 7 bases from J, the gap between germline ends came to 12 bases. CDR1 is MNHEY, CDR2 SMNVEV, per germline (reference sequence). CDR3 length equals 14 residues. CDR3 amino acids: CASSLKGPGQPQHF. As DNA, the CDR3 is TGTGCCAGCAGTTTAAAGGGGCCGGGACAGCCCCAGCATTTT.

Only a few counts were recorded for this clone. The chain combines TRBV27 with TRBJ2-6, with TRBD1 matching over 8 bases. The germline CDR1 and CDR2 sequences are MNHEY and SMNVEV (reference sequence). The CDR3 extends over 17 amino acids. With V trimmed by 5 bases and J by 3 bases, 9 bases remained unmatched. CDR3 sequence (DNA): TGTGCCAGCAGTGTCGTTTCCAGGGGGCTTGGGGCCAACGTCCTGACTTTC. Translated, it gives CASSVVSRGLGANVLTF.

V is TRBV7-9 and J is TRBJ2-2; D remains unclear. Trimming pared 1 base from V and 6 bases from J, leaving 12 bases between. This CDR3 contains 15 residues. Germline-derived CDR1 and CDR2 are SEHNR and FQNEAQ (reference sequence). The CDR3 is CASSLGARSAGELFF. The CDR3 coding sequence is TGTGCCAGCAGCTTAGGGGCTAGGTCAGCCGGGGAGCTGTTTTTT.

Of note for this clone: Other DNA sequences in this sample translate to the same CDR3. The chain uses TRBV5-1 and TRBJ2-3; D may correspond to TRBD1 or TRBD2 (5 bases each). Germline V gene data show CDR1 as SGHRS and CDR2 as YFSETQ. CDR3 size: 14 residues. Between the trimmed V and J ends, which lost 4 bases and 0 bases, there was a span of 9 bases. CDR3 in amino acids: CASSRDGSTDTQYF. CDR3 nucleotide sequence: TGCGCCAGCAGCCGGGACGGAAGCACAGATACGCAGTATTTT.

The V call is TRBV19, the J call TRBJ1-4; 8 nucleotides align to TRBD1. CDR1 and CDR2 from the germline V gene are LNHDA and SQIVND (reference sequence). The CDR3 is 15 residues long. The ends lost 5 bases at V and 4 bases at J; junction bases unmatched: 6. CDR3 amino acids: CASSPRDRLNEKLFF. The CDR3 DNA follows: TGTGCCAGTAGTCCCCGGGACAGGCTTAATGAAAAACTGTTTTTT.

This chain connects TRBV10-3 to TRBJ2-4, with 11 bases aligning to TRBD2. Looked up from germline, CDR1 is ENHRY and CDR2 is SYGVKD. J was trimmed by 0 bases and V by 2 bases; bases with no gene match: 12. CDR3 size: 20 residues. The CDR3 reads CAISEVGVLAGGIAKNIQYF. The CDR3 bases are TGTGCCATCAGTGAGGTCGGGGTGCTAGCGGGGGGAATAGCCAAAAACATTCAGTACTTC.

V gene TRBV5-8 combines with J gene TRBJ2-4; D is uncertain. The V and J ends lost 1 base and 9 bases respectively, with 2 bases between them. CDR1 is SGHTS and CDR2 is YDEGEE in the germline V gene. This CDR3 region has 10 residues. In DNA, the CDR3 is TGTGCCAGCAGCTTGAGCATTCAGTACTTC. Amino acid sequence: CASSLSIQYF.

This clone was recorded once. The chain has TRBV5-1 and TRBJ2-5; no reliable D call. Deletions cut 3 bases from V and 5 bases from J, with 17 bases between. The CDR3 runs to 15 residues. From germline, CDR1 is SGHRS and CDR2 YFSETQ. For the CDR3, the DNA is TGCGCCAGCAGCTCGATGCTGGCCCTAGGGGAGACCCAGTACTTC. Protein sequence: CASSSMLALGETQYF. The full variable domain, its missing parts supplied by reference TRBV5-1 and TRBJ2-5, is KAGVTQTPRYLIKTRGQQVTLSCSPISGHRSVSWYQQTPGQGLQFLFEYFSETQRNKGNFPGRFSGRQFSNSRSEMNVSTLELGDSALYLCASSSMLALGETQYFGPGTRLLVL.

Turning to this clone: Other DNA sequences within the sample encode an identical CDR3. DNA for the CDR3: TGTGCCAGCAGTTACTCAGGGACCTATGGCTACACCTTC. It translates to CASSYSGTYGYTF. This chain uses TRBV6-5 with TRBJ1-2; weak D call: TRBD1 (5 bases). Germline-derived CDR1 and CDR2 are MNHEY and SVGAGI. CDR3 length: 13 residues. Trimming removed 0 bases at V and 4 bases at J, with 6 bases between.